Below are 9 T cell receptor beta chains sequenced from a single sample in a study of shared clonotypes between healthy human individuals. Libraries were prepared by immunoSEQ multiplex PCR; TCRdb keeps only in-frame clonotypes and omits some of them. Of fewer than 600,000 clones in the sample, 79% are singletons; the top ten hold 10% to 15%. Material for sequencing was PBMCs. Source of these receptors: a middle-aged woman in good health. Some clones in this sample may be carry-over from other donors' samples.

V gene TRBV13 combines with J gene TRBJ2-1, with 9 nucleotides matching TRBD2. Germline-derived CDR1 and CDR2 are PRHDT and FYEKMQ (reference sequence). The CDR3 extends over 17 amino acids. The J segment lost 5 bases and the V segment lost 0 bases, leaving 8 bases of the junction unmatched. The CDR3 DNA sequence: TGTGCCAGCAGCTTAGGGACTAGCGGTTTTATCAACAATGAGCAGTTCTTC. Amino acid sequence: CASSLGTSGFINNEQFF.

V is TRBV19 and J is TRBJ2-1; D is perhaps TRBD2 (5 bases). CDR3 length equals 13 residues. Germline CDR1 and CDR2: LNHDA and SQIVND (reference sequence). Trimming took off 7 bases at V and 8 bases at J, with 15 bases between the two ends. CDR3 DNA: TGTGCCAGTACCACTTCAGCGGAGTATGAGCAGTTCTTC. This translates into CASTTSAEYEQFF.

This clone was seen only a few times. Other DNA sequences in this sample translate to the same CDR3. The gene calls are TRBV9 and TRBJ2-1; maybe TRBD2 (5 bases). V shed 4 bases and J shed 7 bases, with 15 bases lying between them. The germline gives CDR1 SGDLS, CDR2 YYNGEE. The CDR3 runs 14 residues. CDR3 region: CASSPRTGSNEQFF. The CDR3 DNA sequence: TGTGCCAGCAGCCCCCGGACTGGATCGAATGAGCAGTTCTTC.

V gene TRBV2 combines with J gene TRBJ2-2; 14 bases line up with TRBD2. J was trimmed by 8 bases and V by 6 bases; bases with no gene match: 5. CDR3 length: 15 amino acids. Germline lookup yields CDR1 SNHLY and CDR2 FYNNEI. This CDR3 is CASSRLAGGSGELFF. CDR3 DNA: TGTGCCAGCAGCCGACTAGCGGGAGGGTCAGGGGAGCTGTTTTTT.

V is TRBV29-1 and J is TRBJ2-7; 8 bases are shared with TRBD1. The CDR3 is 15 residues long. Trimming at V came to 7 bases and at J to 2 bases, leaving 13 bases not matched to a gene. The germline CDR1 and CDR2 sequences are SQVTM and ANQGSEA. The CDR3: CSAERTGKSPYEQYF. For the CDR3, the DNA is TGCAGCGCGGAAAGGACAGGGAAGAGCCCCTACGAGCAGTACTTC.

This sequence joins TRBV5-1 and TRBJ2-1; D is unresolved. Per germline, CDR1 SGHRS and CDR2 YFSETQ. This CDR3 comprises 16 residues. The ends were cut back, 0 bases at V and 0 bases at J, with 10 bases in the middle. CDR3 DNA sequence: TGCGCCAGCAGCTTGGGTCCGGCGACCTCCTACAATGAGCAGTTCTTC. Amino acid sequence: CASSLGPATSYNEQFF. The complete variable domain, with remaining parts taken from reference TRBV5-1 and TRBJ2-1, reads KAGVTQTPRYLIKTRGQQVTLSCSPISGHRSVSWYQQTPGQGLQFLFEYFSETQRNKGNFPGRFSGRQFSNSRSEMNVSTLELGDSALYLCASSLGPATSYNEQFFGPGTRLTVL.

J is TRBJ2-5 and V is TRBV10-3; TRBD1 agrees at 8 bases. Per the germline V gene, CDR1 is ENHRY and CDR2 is SYGVKD. The CDR3 loop spans 14 amino acids. The ends lost 6 bases at V and 5 bases at J; junction bases unmatched: 8. The CDR3 coding sequence is TGTGCCATCAGAGAAGGACAGGGTGAGGAGACCCAGTACTTC. It encodes CAIREGQGEETQYF.

This clone has more than one count but fewer than ten. V gene TRBV7-3 combines with J gene TRBJ2-1, with 9 bases identical to TRBD2. Germline-derived CDR1 and CDR2 are SGHTA and FQGTGA. The ends lost 2 bases at V and 13 bases at J; junction bases unmatched: 12. The CDR3 contains 15 residues. The CDR3 DNA is TGTGCCAGCAGCTTATTAACGACTAGCGGCCTTCCTCAGTTCTTC. Encoded protein: CASSLLTTSGLPQFF.

The chain is built from TRBV10-2 and TRBJ2-5; D is possibly TRBD2 (5 bases). The V gene lost 8 bases and the J gene lost 1 base, with 11 bases spanning the gap. This CDR3 comprises 13 residues. Germline V gene data show CDR1 as WSHSY and CDR2 as SAAADI. The CDR3 sequence: CASRGSAQETQYF. Written as DNA, the CDR3 is TGCGCCAGCCGGGGTAGCGCCCAAGAGACCCAGTACTTC.